This T cell receptor (beta chain) was recovered during a study of T cell responses to AZD1222 COVID-19 vaccine. The study's findings and limits: A mostly white British donor set with more females was recruited, and clonal diversity was possibly underestimated.

Concerning this clone: As yet, its antigen is unknown.

The V end was cut by 3 bases, the J end by 0 bases, with 9 bases between. Germline V CDR1 and CDR2: MNHNS, SASEGT. The CDR3 has 15 amino acids. Assay used: immunoSEQ multiplex PCR; TCRdb lists only in-frame clones, some missing. The sample lists about 120,000 clones; roughly 93% were seen once. The sample was peripheral blood, taken 28 days after the second AZD1222 dose. V usage is TRBV6-1 and J usage is TRBJ1-5; tentatively, D is TRBD1 (5 bases). The source is an adult who received the AZD1222 COVID-19 vaccine. CDR3 residues: CASSDRQISNQPQHF. In nucleotides, the CDR3 is TGTGCCAGCAGTGATAGACAGATTAGCAATCAGCCCCAGCATTTT.